Listed below are T cell receptor beta chains from one sample, sequenced in a study of human T cells and chemical hapten exposure. TCRdb re-called the RACE reads with MiXCR, one entry per CDR3 protein. Of about 180,000 distinct CDR3 sequences in the sample, under 35% were seen once. The sequenced sample was whole blood, obtained in connection with sensitization to the hapten diphenylcyclopropenone (DPC). Every receptor here comes from a woman in her 30s with alopecia areata. Some clones in this sample may be carry-over from other donors' samples. Both conserved end residues are part of each CDR3.

>TRBV28|TRBJ2-7
CASSYGQSNYEQYF
>TRBV29-1|TRBJ2-7
CSVGGGINEQYF
>TRBV4-1|TRBJ2-3
CASSPSLALSTDTQYF
>TRBV7-2|TRBJ2-1
CASRGLAGGATEQFF
>TRBV10-3|TRBJ2-2
CAIRGRLEDGELFF
>TRBV6-5|TRBJ1-2
CASRDRVTAGYTF
>TRBV6-5|TRBJ1-5
CASSPRQGFQPQHF
>TRBV7-2|TRBJ2-2
CASSNLVAGELFF
>TRBV9|TRBJ2-3
CASSPREFTDTQYF
>TRBV9|TRBJ2-2
CASSGTGGVNTGELFF
>TRBV9|TRBJ2-1
CASSADGTRGYNEQFF
>TRBV20-1|TRBJ2-2
CSAIMGGLAANTGELFF
>TRBV20-1|TRBJ2-2
CSARDLERAGELFF
>TRBV12-3/TRBV12-4|TRBJ1-5
CASSTVRQPQHF
>TRBV25-1|TRBJ1-1
CASRGTGSTEAFF
>TRBV6-2/TRBV6-3|TRBJ2-1
CASSSNVGAYNEQFF
>TRBV18|TRBJ2-1
CASSRLAGGYNEQFF
>TRBV7-2|TRBJ2-2
CASSLESAGELFF
>TRBV28|TRBJ2-1
CASSVGLAVSYNEQFF
>TRBV5-1|TRBJ2-2
CASSLFSLAGTGELFF
>TRBV29-1|TRBJ1-5
CSVKTGVNQPQHF
>TRBV20-1|TRBJ2-1
CSARGGTSGSYNEQFF